Here is one T cell receptor beta chain with its context. Its specificity is not known. The sample comes from a study of response to subunit inactivated influenza vaccine. General study findings and limits: T cells newly recruited by each seasonal influenza vaccination are few, the authors suggested.

V lost 5 bases and J lost 0, with 11 bases in between. There are 14 residues in the CDR3. Germline loops: CDR1 SGHTA, CDR2 FQGNSA. TCRdb processed the RT-PCR reads anew with MiXCR; each CDR3 protein has one entry. The sample lists about 520,000 distinct CDR3 sequences, 6.5% to 8% occurring once. The starting material was PBMCs from blood, obtained around 25 months after vaccination. This TCR was recovered from a man in his fifties or sixties who received an inactivated influenza vaccine. The rearrangement links TRBV7-2 to TRBJ2-7, with D unresolved. In nucleotides, the CDR3 is TGTGCCAGCAGCCCCAGTCCTCACTCCTACGAGCAGTACTTC. Amino acid sequence: CASSPSPHSYEQYF.